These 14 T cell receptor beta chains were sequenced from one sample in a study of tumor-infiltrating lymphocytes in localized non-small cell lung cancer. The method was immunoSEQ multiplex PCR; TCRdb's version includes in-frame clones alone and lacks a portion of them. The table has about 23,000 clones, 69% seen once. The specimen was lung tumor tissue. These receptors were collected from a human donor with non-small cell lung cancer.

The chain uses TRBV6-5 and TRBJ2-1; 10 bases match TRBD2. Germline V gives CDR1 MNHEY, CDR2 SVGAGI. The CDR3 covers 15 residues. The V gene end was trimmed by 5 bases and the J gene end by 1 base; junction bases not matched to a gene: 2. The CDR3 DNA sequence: TGTGCCAGCAGTCAGCGGGAGGGGTCCTACAATGAGCAGTTCTTC. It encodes CASSQREGSYNEQFF.

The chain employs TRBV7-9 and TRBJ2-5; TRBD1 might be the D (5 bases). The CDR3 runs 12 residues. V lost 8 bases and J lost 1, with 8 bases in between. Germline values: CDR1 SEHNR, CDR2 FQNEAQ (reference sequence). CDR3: CASGAGQETQYF. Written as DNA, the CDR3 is TGTGCCAGCGGGGCAGGCCAAGAGACCCAGTACTTC.

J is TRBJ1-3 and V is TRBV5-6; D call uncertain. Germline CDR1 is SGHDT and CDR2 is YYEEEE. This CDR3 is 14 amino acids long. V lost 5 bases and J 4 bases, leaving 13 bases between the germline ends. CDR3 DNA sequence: TGTGCCAGCAGACCTGGAAGGACGGGAAACACCATATATTTT. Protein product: CASRPGRTGNTIYF. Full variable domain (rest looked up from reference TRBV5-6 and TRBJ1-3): DAGVTQSPTHLIKTRGQQVTLRCSPKSGHDTVSWYQQALGQGPQFIFQYYEEEERQRGNFPDRFSGHQFPNYSSELNVNALLLGDSALYLCASRPGRTGNTIYFGEGSWLTVV.

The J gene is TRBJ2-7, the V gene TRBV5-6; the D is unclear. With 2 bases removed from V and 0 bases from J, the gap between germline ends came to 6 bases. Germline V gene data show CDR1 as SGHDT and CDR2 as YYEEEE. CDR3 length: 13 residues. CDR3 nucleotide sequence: TGTGCCAGCAGCTTTAGGAACTCCTACGAGCAGTACTTC. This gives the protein CASSFRNSYEQYF.

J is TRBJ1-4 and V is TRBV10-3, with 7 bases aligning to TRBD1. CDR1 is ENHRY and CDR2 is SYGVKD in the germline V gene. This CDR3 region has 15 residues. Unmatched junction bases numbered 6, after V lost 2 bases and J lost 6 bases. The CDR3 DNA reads TGTGCCATCAGTGAGCAGGGGCAGGGGGATGAAAAACTGTTTTTT. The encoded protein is CAISEQGQGDEKLFF.

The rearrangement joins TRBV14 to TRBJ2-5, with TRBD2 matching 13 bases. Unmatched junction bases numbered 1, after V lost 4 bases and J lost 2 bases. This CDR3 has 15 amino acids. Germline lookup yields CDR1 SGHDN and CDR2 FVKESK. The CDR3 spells CASSPGLAGQETQYF. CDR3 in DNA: TGTGCCAGCAGCCCGGGACTAGCGGGGCAAGAGACCCAGTACTTC. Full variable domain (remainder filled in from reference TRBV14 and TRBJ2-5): EAGVTQFPSHSVIEKGQTVTLRCDPISGHDNLYWYRRVMGKEIKFLLHFVKESKQDESGMPNNRFLAERTGGTYSTLKVQPAELEDSGVYFCASSPGLAGQETQYFGPGTRLLVL.

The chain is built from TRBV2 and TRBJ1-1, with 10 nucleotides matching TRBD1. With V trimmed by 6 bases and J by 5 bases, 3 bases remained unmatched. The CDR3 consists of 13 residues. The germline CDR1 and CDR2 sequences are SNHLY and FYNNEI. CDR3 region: CASRGTGVTEAFF. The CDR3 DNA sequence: TGTGCCAGCAGAGGGACAGGGGTGACTGAAGCTTTCTTT.

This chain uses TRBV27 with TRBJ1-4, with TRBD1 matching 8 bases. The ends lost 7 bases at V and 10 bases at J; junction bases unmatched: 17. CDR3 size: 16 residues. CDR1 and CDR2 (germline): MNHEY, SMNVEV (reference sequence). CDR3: CASTSSQPPGQGKLFF. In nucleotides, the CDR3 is TGTGCCAGCACCTCAAGCCAGCCACCCGGACAGGGAAAACTGTTTTTT.

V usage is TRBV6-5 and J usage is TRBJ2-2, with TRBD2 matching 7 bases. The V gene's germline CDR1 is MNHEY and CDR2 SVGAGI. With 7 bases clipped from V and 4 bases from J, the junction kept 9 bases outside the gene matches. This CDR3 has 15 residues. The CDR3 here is CASKRGSSGTGELFF. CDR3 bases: TGTGCCAGCAAACGCGGGAGTAGCGGCACCGGGGAGCTGTTTTTT.

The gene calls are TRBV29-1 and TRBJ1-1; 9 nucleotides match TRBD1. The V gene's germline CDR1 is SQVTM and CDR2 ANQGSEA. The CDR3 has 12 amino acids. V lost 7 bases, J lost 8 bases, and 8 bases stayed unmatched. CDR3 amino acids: CSANRGRQEAFF. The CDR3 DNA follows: TGCAGCGCCAACAGGGGGCGTCAGGAAGCTTTCTTT.

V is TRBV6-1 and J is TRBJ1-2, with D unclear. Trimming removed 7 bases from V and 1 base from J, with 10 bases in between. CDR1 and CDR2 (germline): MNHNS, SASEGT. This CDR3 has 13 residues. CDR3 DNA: TGTGCCAGCACCAGGACGGATAACTATGGCTACACCTTC. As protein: CASTRTDNYGYTF.

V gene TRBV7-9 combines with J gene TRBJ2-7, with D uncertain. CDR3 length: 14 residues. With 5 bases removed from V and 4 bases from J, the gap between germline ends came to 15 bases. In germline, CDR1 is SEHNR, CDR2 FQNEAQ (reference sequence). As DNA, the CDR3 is TGTGCCAGCAGCCAATTGGGGTTCCGGTACGAGCAGTACTTC. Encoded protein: CASSQLGFRYEQYF. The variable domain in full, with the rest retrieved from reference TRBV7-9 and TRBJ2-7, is DTGVSQNPRHKITKRGQNVTFRCDPISEHNRLYWYRQTLGQGPEFLTYFQNEAQLEKSRLLSDRFSAERPKGSFSTLEIQRTEQGDSAMYLCASSQLGFRYEQYFGPGTRLTVT.

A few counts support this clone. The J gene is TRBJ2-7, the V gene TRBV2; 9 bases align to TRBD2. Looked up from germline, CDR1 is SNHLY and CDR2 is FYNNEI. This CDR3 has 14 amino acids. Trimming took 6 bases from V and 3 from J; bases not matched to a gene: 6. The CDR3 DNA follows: TGTGCCAGCAGGGGCGGGAGGGCCAGCTACGAGCAGTACTTC. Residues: CASRGGRASYEQYF.

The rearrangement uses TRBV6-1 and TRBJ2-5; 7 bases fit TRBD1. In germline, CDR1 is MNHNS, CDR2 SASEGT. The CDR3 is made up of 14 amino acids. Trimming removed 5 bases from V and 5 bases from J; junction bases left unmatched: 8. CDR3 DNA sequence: TGTGCCAGCAGTCCCGACAGGGTGTACGAGACCCAGTACTTC. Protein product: CASSPDRVYETQYF.